Sequencing of this T cell receptor (beta chain) was carried out in a study of PD-1 blockade in classical Hodgkin lymphoma (dated by TCRdb to 2018 to 2021). For the wider study: Nivolumab dosing was 3 mg/kg intravenously every 2 weeks, continuing until either disease progression or unacceptable toxicity. The study used CyTOF and TCR beta sequencing to define a peripheral blood immune signature of response to PD-1 blockade in classical Hodgkin lymphoma. Overall study results and their limits: Trial patients with a complete response had baseline diversity similar to that of newly diagnosed patients, while partial responders and progressors had significantly lower diversity. CD4+ but not CD8+ TCR diversity rose significantly by C4D1 (p=0.0027 vs p=0.16), most apparent in complete responders (p=0.02). The study was limited to a single clinical trial cohort, and causes of repertoire differences, possibly disease activity or prior therapy, remained undefined. Baseline TCR diversity was reported to be lower in newly diagnosed patients than in healthy donors and to be lower still in relapsed/refractory patients. Patients starting nivolumab less than 1 year after ASCT had lower diversity and were excluded from later analyses to avoid confounding by immune reconstitution.

This specimen's time point label, interpreted: cycle 1 day 1 (C1D1), immediately before nivolumab initiation. Relapse after autologous stem cell transplantation had occurred in all trial patients, and cohorts A, B and C were distinguished by prior brentuximab vedotin exposure. The trial cohort was composed of about 54 patients with relapsed/refractory classical Hodgkin lymphoma, for whom complete response, partial response or progressive disease was recorded as best overall response. Single-agent nivolumab was administered to trial patients in the multi-cohort phase II CheckMate 205 trial. An independent review committee assessed best overall response by applying the 2007 International Working Group response criteria. PBMCs from the trial were collected at three points: immediately before nivolumab initiation (C1D1), and during therapy at cycle 2 day 1 and cycle 4 day 1. After peripheral blood was drawn into 8 mL Vacutainer Cell Preparation Tubes, PBMCs were isolated by centrifugation and then cryopreserved.

In this sample, this clone turned up a few times. Which antigen it targets is not known. Base-call qualities are not available, and no considerably larger clone is one nucleotide away. CDR1 KGHSH and CDR2 LQKENI were looked up in the germline V gene. The CDR3 sequence holds 13 residues, the cysteine and phenylalanine included. Just the 39-base CDR3 DNA is kept, in frame starting at base 1. V gives up 3 bases and J gives up 6 bases, and the segment between their germline ends measures 11 bases. Genomic DNA was isolated using the Qiagen DNeasy kit from unsorted PBMCs as well as from negatively selected CD4+ and CD8+ fractions. Amplification of TCR beta CDR3 regions was done by immunoSEQ multiplex PCR with primers that anneal to V and J segments. A synthetic immune receptor repertoire was used to minimize amplification bias, and any remaining bias was removed computationally after sequencing. The study's processing was this. Custom Python scripts were used to quantify repertoire diversity as the Shannon entropy index. Unsorted, CD4+ and CD8+ repertoires were analyzed separately, except for combined analyses in which CD4+ and CD8+ sequences were merged in silico. A clone was considered expanded if an increase in frequency of at least 2-fold after treatment relative to C1D1 was found, and a pseudocount of 0.5 was applied to clones undetected at baseline. Singleton clones were defined as clones with 0 or 1 copy at C1D1, and non-singleton clones were defined as clones with 2 or more copies. Clones expanded in unsorted samples were labelled as CD4+, CD8+ or unknown by matching protein sequences in sorted samples from the same patient. Wilcoxon tests on paired samples were used to test diversity changes from C1D1 to C4D1. TCRdb took over this immuneACCESS table, retaining in-frame rearrangements with V and J assigned. Such tables are incomplete; in checked studies, under half of the missing clones stem from an unresolved V gene, and the remainder is unexplained. V and J calls and clone size follow that table, whereas D and trimming were derived from the DNA. In this sample the table shows over 70,000 clones, 89% of which occur a single time. Clones ranked in the top ten supply approximately 22% of the sample.

The chain joins TRBV18 to TRBJ1-1, with no confidently assigned D gene. This clonotype was sampled from a human donor with classical Hodgkin lymphoma. The source was peripheral blood mononuclear cells (PBMCs), collected at baseline. The CDR3 amino acid sequence is: CASSPTSGSEAFF. The nucleotide sequence reads TGTGCCAGCTCACCGACCTCAGGATCTGAAGCTTTCTTT.